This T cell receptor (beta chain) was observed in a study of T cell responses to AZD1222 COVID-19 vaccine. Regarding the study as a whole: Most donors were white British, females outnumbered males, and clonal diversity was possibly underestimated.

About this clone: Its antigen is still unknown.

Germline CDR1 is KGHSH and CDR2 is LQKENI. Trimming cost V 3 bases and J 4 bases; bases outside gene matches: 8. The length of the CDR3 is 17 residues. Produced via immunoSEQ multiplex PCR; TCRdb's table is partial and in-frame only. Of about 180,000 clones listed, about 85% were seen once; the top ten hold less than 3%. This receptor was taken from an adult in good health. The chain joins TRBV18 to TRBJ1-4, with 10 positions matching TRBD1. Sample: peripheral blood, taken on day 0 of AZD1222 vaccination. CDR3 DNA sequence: TGTGCCAGCTCACCGAATCCGGGACAGGGGATTAATGAAAAACTGTTTTTT. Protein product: CASSPNPGQGINEKLFF.